This TCR beta chain was sequenced during a study of blood T cell repertoires in COVID-19. Germline assignment: CDR1 MNHEY and CDR2 SVGAGI. The CDR3 covers 11 residues. Deletions cut 7 bases from V and 7 bases from J, with 10 bases between. In the authors' workflow: Researchers report that nucleated cell counts were estimated from reference gene primer amplification. Profiled with immunoSEQ multiplex PCR; TCRdb holds only in-frame clones, not every one. V and J calls and clone size are given by that table; D and trimming were obtained from the DNA. This table holds 400,000 or so clones, roughly 88% found once. Cohort placement rested on clinical history that participants reported themselves. Among Cohort 3 donors, those recovered had two negative PCRs, clearance, or symptom resolution.

This receptor was identified in a young man who had recovered from COVID-19. The J gene is TRBJ2-5, the V gene TRBV6-5; TRBD2 might be the D (5 bases). Sequenced input: PBMCs or T cells enriched from blood (not recorded which). CDR3 in amino acids: CASNRGGTQYF. DNA for the CDR3: TGTGCCAGCAATAGAGGAGGGACCCAGTACTTC.